The 19 T cell receptor beta chains below come from one sample, sequenced in a study of blood T cell repertoires in COVID-19. Generated by immunoSEQ multiplex PCR, the TCRdb table keeps only in-frame clones and is missing some. The profile shows fewer than 65,000 clones, approximately 87% of them singletons. The sequencing input was peripheral blood. These receptors all stem from a human donor in a cohort sampled during active COVID-19.

This chain links TRBV5-1 with TRBJ2-2; 7 nucleotides align to TRBD2. The CDR3 sequence is 15 residues long. Germline V gives CDR1 SGHRS, CDR2 YFSETQ. Unmatched junction bases numbered 5, after V lost 4 bases and J lost 2 bases. The CDR3 DNA reads as TGCGCCAGCAGCACAACTAGCGTTAACACCGGGGAGCTGTTTTTT. It specifies CASSTTSVNTGELFF.

The V gene is TRBV3-1 (or the pseudogene TRBV3-2), the J gene TRBJ1-6; TRBD1 matches at 8 bases. This CDR3 spans 18 amino acids. Germline V gives CDR1 LGHDT, CDR2 YNNKEL (reference sequence). V shed 0 bases, J shed 7 bases, and the junction held 11 bases outside the gene matches. CDR3 residues: CASSQEGEYRTGNSPLHF. For the CDR3, the DNA is TGTGCCAGCAGCCAAGAAGGAGAGTATCGGACAGGGAATTCACCCCTCCACTTT.

This chain links TRBV7-2 with TRBJ1-5, with 8 bases that match TRBD1. Germline assignment: CDR1 SGHTA and CDR2 FQGNSA. The CDR3 length is 14 residues. The V and J ends lost 1 base and 9 bases, in that order; junction bases with no gene match: 5. The DNA of the CDR3 is TGTGCCAGCAGCTTAGGACAGGGGCCTCTGCCCCAGCATTTT. Translated: CASSLGQGPLPQHF.

CDR3 nucleotide sequence: TGTGCCAGTAGTGATATAGCGGGGGGCCGCACAGATACGCAGTATTTT. This codes for CASSDIAGGRTDTQYF. V and J are TRBV19 and TRBJ2-3, with TRBD2 identical over 10 bases. CDR1 and CDR2 from the germline V gene are LNHDA and SQIVND (reference sequence). The CDR3 has 16 amino acids. Trimming cost V 5 bases and J 1 base; bases outside gene matches: 6.

The chain combines TRBV5-1 with TRBJ2-1; 7 nucleotides line up with TRBD1. V lost 1 base, J lost 7 bases, and 5 bases stayed unmatched. The CDR3 sequence is 14 residues long. Germline V CDR1 and CDR2: SGHRS, YFSETQ. CDR3 coding DNA: TGCGCCAGCAGCTTGCTCTCAGGGGGAAATGAGCAGTTCTTC. This codes for CASSLLSGGNEQFF.

CDR3 sequence reads: CASSGPGTSGGKETQYF. The CDR3 nucleotides read TGTGCCAGCAGCGGCCCCGGGACTAGCGGGGGGAAAGAGACCCAGTACTTC. The J gene is TRBJ2-5, the V gene TRBV11-2; 15 nucleotides match TRBD2. Trimming at V came to 5 bases and at J to 3 bases, leaving 7 bases not matched to a gene. Germline CDR1 reads SGHAT; CDR2 reads FQNNGV. The CDR3 covers 17 residues.

The rearrangement links TRBV19 to TRBJ2-1; D possibly corresponds to TRBD2 (5 bases). Trimming pared 6 bases from V and 1 base from J, leaving 7 bases between. Per germline, CDR1 LNHDA and CDR2 SQIVND (reference sequence). This CDR3 is 13 amino acids long. CDR3 in DNA: TGTGCCAGTAGAGGAGGATCCTACAATGAGCAGTTCTTC. Translating it yields CASRGGSYNEQFF.

The gene calls are TRBV30 and TRBJ1-2; D unresolved. The V end was cut by 2 bases, the J end by 4 bases, with 14 bases between. Looked up from germline, CDR1 is GTSNPN and CDR2 is SVGIG (reference sequence). The CDR3 is 14 residues long. The CDR3 reads CAWSPGRKIYGYTF. The DNA of the CDR3 is TGTGCCTGGAGTCCCGGCAGGAAGATCTATGGCTACACCTTC.

The chain recombines TRBV7-2 with TRBJ2-6; possibly TRBD1 for D (6 bases). The germline V gene encodes CDR1 SGHTA and CDR2 FQGNSA. The CDR3 covers 16 residues. Trimming shortened V by 1 base and J by 2 bases, and 9 bases separated the two germline ends. The CDR3 protein is CASSLGGTPGANVLTF. CDR3 nucleotides: TGTGCCAGCAGCTTAGGAGGGACACCTGGGGCCAACGTCCTGACTTTC.

The genes are TRBV5-5 and TRBJ1-5; D remains unclear. V was clipped by 5 bases and J by 5 bases, with 17 bases between them. CDR1 is SGHKS, CDR2 YYEKEE, per germline (reference sequence). This CDR3 comprises 15 residues. The CDR3 region is CASRETGSQHQPQHF. The CDR3, as DNA: TGTGCCAGCAGGGAAACTGGGAGTCAACATCAGCCCCAGCATTTT.

This chain uses TRBV12-3 or TRBV12-4 with TRBJ1-2; possibly TRBD1 for D (6 bases). CDR3 size: 12 residues. V was pared by 5 bases and J by 8 bases, with 12 bases between. The CDR3 DNA reads as TGTGCCAGCAGTACACAGGGCTTCGGCTACACCTTC. Amino acid sequence: CASSTQGFGYTF.

The chain recombines TRBV2 with TRBJ2-3; possibly TRBD2 for D (5 bases). The V gene lost 6 bases and the J gene lost 2 bases, with 6 bases spanning the gap. The CDR3 consists of 12 residues. In germline, CDR1 is SNHLY, CDR2 FYNNEI. CDR3 nucleotides: TGTGCCAGCAGGGACTTCACAGATACGCAGTATTTT. This codes for CASRDFTDTQYF. Using reference TRBV2 and TRBJ2-3 for the parts outside the CDR3, the full variable domain is EPEVTQTPSHQVTQMGQEVILRCVPISNHLYFYWYRQILGQKVEFLVSFYNNEISEKSEIFDDQFSVERPDGSNFTLKIRSTKLEDSAMYFCASRDFTDTQYFGPGTRLTVL.

The V and J genes are TRBV6-6 and TRBJ1-5, with D perhaps TRBD1 (6 bases). With 6 bases removed from V and 8 bases from J, the gap between germline ends came to 14 bases. Germline values: CDR1 MNHNY, CDR2 SVGAGI (reference sequence). The CDR3 sequence is 13 residues long. CDR3 DNA: TGTGCCAGCAGAGCACAGGGTCCTGAGCCCCAGCATTTT. As protein: CASRAQGPEPQHF.

The rearrangement uses TRBV4-3 and TRBJ2-1; D is perhaps TRBD2 (6 bases). Trimming shortened V by 1 base and J by 7 bases, and 11 bases separated the two germline ends. Germline-derived CDR1 and CDR2 are LGHNA and YSLEER. The CDR3 has 14 residues. CDR3 nucleotides: TGCGCCAGCAGCCAAGGAGCTAGCGCGAATGAGCAGTTCTTC. It translates to CASSQGASANEQFF.

The chain recombines TRBV24-1 with TRBJ2-3; D is unresolved. The V gene's germline CDR1 is KGHDR and CDR2 SFDVKD. This CDR3 has 13 amino acids. The V end lost 9 bases, the J end lost 2 bases, and 11 bases lay between the germline ends. Here the CDR3 DNA reads TGTGCCACCGGGCGCCCGTTCACAGATACGCAGTATTTT. This sequence encodes CATGRPFTDTQYF.

The chain has TRBV3-1 (or the pseudogene TRBV3-2) and TRBJ2-3; D not resolved. Trimming removed 4 bases from V and 0 bases from J, with 8 bases in between. The CDR3 length is 14 residues. CDR1 and CDR2 (germline): LGHDT, YNNKEL (reference sequence). DNA of the CDR3: TGTGCCAGCAGCCTCAGTCATAGCACAGATACGCAGTATTTT. It encodes CASSLSHSTDTQYF.

The chain employs TRBV6-2 or TRBV6-3 and TRBJ2-2; 7 bases are a match to TRBD1. V was clipped by 5 bases and J by 7 bases; unmatched bases: 4. This CDR3 has 13 residues. Germline CDR1 reads MNHEY; CDR2 reads SVGEGT. The CDR3 spells CASSDRTGGELFF. The CDR3 coding sequence is TGTGCCAGCAGTGACAGGACAGGCGGGGAGCTGTTTTTT.

This clone was counted between two and nine times. This chain joins TRBV9 and TRBJ1-1; D gene ambiguous. CDR1 SGDLS and CDR2 YYNGEE come from the germline V gene. This CDR3 comprises 12 residues. The ends were cut back, 0 bases at V and 6 bases at J, with 6 bases in the middle. The CDR3 protein is CASSVENSEAFF. The CDR3 DNA sequence: TGTGCCAGCAGCGTAGAAAACTCTGAAGCTTTCTTT.

CDR3 DNA sequence: TGTGCCAGCTCGAACTCCCTCTCCTACAATGAGCAGTTCTTC. Translated: CASSNSLSYNEQFF. The chain couples TRBV4-2 to TRBJ2-1; no firm D call. The CDR3 is 14 amino acids. Germline V gene sequence: CDR1 LGHNA, CDR2 YNFKEQ. Trimming took off 8 bases at V and 0 bases at J, with 11 bases between the two ends.